The 19 T cell receptor beta chains presented below share a single source sample, sequenced in a study of blood T cell repertoires in COVID-19. Sequencing used immunoSEQ multiplex PCR; TCRdb keeps in-frame clones, though not all of them. The sample consists of 150,000 to 200,000 clones, about nine tenths of them appearing once. The sequenced sample was peripheral blood. These receptors all come from a woman under 40 with acute or convalescent COVID-19.

V is TRBV15 and J is TRBJ2-2; maybe TRBD1 (6 bases). The length of the CDR3 is 16 residues. CDR1 LNHNV and CDR2 YYDKDF come from the germline V gene (reference sequence). The germline V and J ends were trimmed by 3 bases and 4 bases, with 15 bases remaining between them. The CDR3 coding sequence is TGTGCCACCAGCAGGTCACAGGGCAGAGGCACCGGGGAGCTGTTTTTT. Translation gives CATSRSQGRGTGELFF. The full variable domain, its missing parts supplied by reference TRBV15 and TRBJ2-2, is DAMVIQNPRYQVTQFGKPVTLSCSQTLNHNVMYWYQQKSSQAPKLLFHYYDKDFNNEADTPDNFQSRRPNTSFCFLDIRSPGLGDTAMYLCATSRSQGRGTGELFFGEGSRLTVL.

This clone was counted once. J is TRBJ2-1 and V is TRBV11-3; TRBD2 agrees at 11 bases. CDR3 length: 18 amino acids. Trimming cost V 3 bases and J 7 bases; bases outside gene matches: 14. The germline CDR1 and CDR2 sequences are SGHNT and YENEEA. For the CDR3, the DNA is TGTGCCAGCAGCTTTAGTACTAGCGGGGGAAACCCCTGGAATGAGCAGTTCTTC. This translates into CASSFSTSGGNPWNEQFF.

This rearrangement joins TRBV21-1 to TRBJ2-5; the table's D gene call, TRBD2, was not cross checked with the DNA. TRBV21-1 is termed a pseudogene. This CDR3 is 16 amino acids long. This chain's CDR3 is CASSKAHWEGRETQYF. CDR3 bases: TGTGCCAGCAGCAAAGCCCACTGGGAGGGGAGGGAGACCCAGTACTTC.

This clone has just one count. This chain uses TRBV28 with TRBJ1-6, with D perhaps matching TRBD1 (5 bases). The CDR3 consists of 13 residues. The V gene's germline CDR1 is MDHEN and CDR2 SYDVKM. With 6 bases removed from V and 12 bases from J, the gap between germline ends came to 15 bases. CDR3: CASRSRVGGPLHF. Written as DNA, the CDR3 is TGTGCCAGCAGGTCGCGGGTGGGGGGACCCCTCCACTTT.

DNA of the CDR3: TGTGCCAGCAGCCAAGAAACTAGCGGGAGGAATGAGCAGTTCTTC. Protein: CASSQETSGRNEQFF. The chain is built from TRBV3-1 (or the pseudogene TRBV3-2) and TRBJ2-1; TRBD2 matches 12 bases. J was trimmed by 7 bases and V by 0 bases; bases with no gene match: 1. Germline loops: CDR1 LGHDT, CDR2 YNNKEL (reference sequence). This CDR3 has 15 residues.

The chain combines TRBV12-3 or TRBV12-4 with TRBJ1-4, with 8 bases matching TRBD1. This CDR3 has 13 residues. V was pared by 5 bases and J by 11 bases, with 7 bases of the junction left unmatched. Here the CDR3 reads CASSLRTGLKLFF. Here the CDR3 DNA reads TGTGCCAGCAGTCTTAGGACAGGGCTGAAACTGTTTTTT.

CDR3 sequence reads: CASSPHGQGRRSYEQYF. CDR3 DNA sequence: TGTGCCAGCAGCCCCCACGGACAGGGACGAAGATCCTACGAGCAGTACTTC. The V and J genes are TRBV7-9 and TRBJ2-7, with 8 positions matching TRBD1. Germline values: CDR1 SEHNR, CDR2 FQNEAQ (reference sequence). The length of the CDR3 is 17 residues. Losses at the gene ends were 5 bases for V and 1 base for J; bases not matched to a gene: 13.

The chain couples TRBV28 to TRBJ1-2, with 7 bases lining up with TRBD1. Germline CDR1 reads MDHEN; CDR2 reads SYDVKM. J gave up 4 bases and V 8 bases, and 10 bases lay outside the gene matches. The length of the CDR3 is 14 residues. This CDR3 reads CASRLSDRVYGYTF. The CDR3 DNA reads TGTGCCAGCCGGCTCTCCGACAGGGTCTATGGCTACACCTTC.

The rearrangement joins TRBV30 to TRBJ2-5; possibly TRBD1 for D (6 bases). Germline assignment: CDR1 GTSNPN and CDR2 SVGIG (reference sequence). The CDR3 loop spans 16 amino acids. V was trimmed by 5 bases and J by 3 bases, leaving 22 bases between them. CDR3 in amino acids: CAWERESGAPKETQYF. DNA of the CDR3: TGTGCCTGGGAGCGTGAGTCAGGGGCCCCCAAAGAGACCCAGTACTTC.

The J gene is TRBJ2-3, the V gene TRBV2, with TRBD2 matching over 7 bases. CDR3 length: 16 amino acids. The V segment lost 7 bases and the J segment 0 bases; nucleotides outside the gene matches: 10. The germline V gene encodes CDR1 SNHLY and CDR2 FYNNEI. CDR3 region: CASKRVFSGSTDTQYF. The CDR3 coding sequence is TGTGCCAGCAAAAGGGTCTTTAGCGGGAGCACAGATACGCAGTATTTT.

The chain links TRBV18 to TRBJ1-1, with D possibly matching TRBD1 (6 bases). V lost 0 bases, J lost 6 bases, and 8 bases lay in between. The CDR3 runs to 13 residues. CDR1 KGHSH and CDR2 LQKENI come from the germline V gene. This CDR3 is CASSPPGQPEAFF. CDR3 DNA sequence: TGTGCCAGCTCACCACCCGGACAGCCTGAAGCTTTCTTT.

This chain joins TRBV29-1 and TRBJ2-3; no clear D gene. With 1 base removed from V and 5 bases from J, the gap between germline ends came to 10 bases. The CDR3 length is 13 residues. Germline V lookup: CDR1 SQVTM, CDR2 ANQGSEA. The DNA for the CDR3 is TGCAGCGTTGAAGTAGCCCCCGGAGATACGCAGTATTTT. This gives the protein CSVEVAPGDTQYF.

This clone was detected only once. The gene calls are TRBV5-1 and TRBJ2-3, with D possibly TRBD1 on 5 matching bases. The length of the CDR3 is 14 residues. Germline CDR1 reads SGHRS; CDR2 reads YFSETQ. The germline V and J ends were trimmed by 7 bases and 2 bases, with 14 bases remaining between them. Written as DNA, the CDR3 is TGCGCCAGCGCCGAGCAGGGCTCCACAGATACGCAGTATTTT. As protein: CASAEQGSTDTQYF.

For the CDR3, the DNA is TGTGCCTGTATAACCGGGACAGGGCAGGAGACCTTC. It is translated as CACITGTGQETF. The chain recombines TRBV30 with TRBJ1-2; 9 bases match TRBD1. Trimming removed 6 bases from V and 14 bases from J; junction bases left unmatched: 13. The CDR3 runs to 12 residues. The germline V gene has CDR1 GTSNPN and CDR2 SVGIG (reference sequence).

V and J are TRBV5-1 and TRBJ1-2; D is undetermined. V was cut by 1 base and J by 7 bases, with 14 bases left in between. The CDR3 spans 14 residues. In germline, CDR1 is SGHRS, CDR2 YFSETQ. The CDR3, as DNA: TGCGCCAGCAGCTTGTGGGCCAGCGGAGGTGGCTACACCTTC. It is translated as CASSLWASGGGYTF.

CDR3 protein: CAFLGRGPTYEQYF. The CDR3 coding sequence is TGTGCCTTCCTAGGGAGGGGTCCCACCTACGAGCAGTACTTC. The chain recombines TRBV30 with TRBJ2-7; 7 bases agree with TRBD2. Germline V gene data show CDR1 as GTSNPN and CDR2 as SVGIG (reference sequence). V shed 7 bases, J shed 2 bases, and the junction held 11 bases outside the gene matches. This CDR3 is built from 14 residues.

The J gene is TRBJ2-3, the V gene TRBV2, with 10 bases fitting TRBD2. The V gene end was trimmed by 1 base and the J gene end by 0 bases; junction bases not matched to a gene: 10. The CDR3 is 19 residues long. Germline V gene sequence: CDR1 SNHLY, CDR2 FYNNEI. The CDR3 loop reads CASSEGFLAGDTSTDTQYF. The CDR3 coding sequence is TGTGCCAGCAGTGAAGGCTTCCTAGCGGGAGACACAAGCACAGATACGCAGTATTTT.

The rearrangement links TRBV2 to TRBJ1-1; D is uncertain. V was cut by 6 bases and J by 1 base, with 15 bases left in between. CDR1 and CDR2 from the germline V gene are SNHLY and FYNNEI. The length of the CDR3 is 15 residues. The CDR3 region is CASRKELLGNTEAFF. The CDR3 bases are TGTGCCAGCAGGAAGGAGCTCTTAGGGAACACTGAAGCTTTCTTT.

This chain links TRBV24-1 with TRBJ2-1, with 8 bases fitting TRBD2. Trimming at V came to 0 bases and at J to 9 bases, leaving 21 bases not matched to a gene. Looked up from germline, CDR1 is KGHDR and CDR2 is SFDVKD. This CDR3 has 20 residues. The CDR3: CATSDLSWELFGRACCEQFF. The CDR3, as DNA: TGTGCCACCAGTGATTTGTCGTGGGAACTGTTCGGGAGGGCGTGTTGTGAGCAGTTCTTC.